This paragraph reports one T cell receptor beta chain. Which antigen it targets is not known. Libraries came from the immunoSEQ multiplex PCR assay. For the multiplex PCR, a mixture combining 60 forward primers for TCR Vbeta segments and 13 reverse primers for TCR Jbeta segments was used. Amplification of the CDR3 region of rearranged TCR beta genes was performed with a multiplex PCR assay on genomic DNA. On the Illumina HiSeq System, the amplified TCR beta libraries were sequenced as 87-base-pair reads. Regarding the original processing steps: In a later analysis, tens of millions of unique TCR beta chains were counted across the 500 to 850 repertoires, and roughly 11 million of these chains were shared by at least two donors. Raw reads were error-corrected and collapsed into unique sequences with a nearest-neighbor algorithm that merged closely related sequences to remove PCR and sequencing errors. Alignment of CDR3 sequences to IMGT reference sequences was used to assign V, D and J gene segments. For a sequence to be retained, a match of at least six nucleotides was required to both a V gene segment and a J gene segment. A rearrangement counted as productive if the CDR3 had no stop codons and remained in frame with V and J, and every other rearrangement counted as non-productive. CDR3 was defined according to IMGT convention as the region running from the second conserved V-encoded cysteine to the conserved J-encoded phenylalanine. In an earlier analysis of approximately 500 of the donors, sequences lacking an unambiguous match to a single V gene segment were excluded. In an earlier analysis of roughly 500 of the donors, V segments were called functional above 56.7% productive rearrangements and were called segregating when the between-donor standard deviation exceeded 5%. A statistical classification framework was built for diagnosing cytomegalovirus status from the catalog of TCR beta chain sequences. In a later analysis, V and J genes were assigned by comparing TCR nucleotide sequences against IMGT/GENE-DB human TR gene sequences. In a later analysis, CDR3 sequences and most-parsimonious VDJ recombination scenarios were assigned using the TCRdist pipeline. In a later analysis, every TCR beta chain was defined by the combination of its CDR3 amino acid sequence and its V-gene family, and reads without a unique V-gene family were dropped. A later analysis removed 600 or so highly shared, low-generation-probability nucleotide sequences to deal with suspected cross-contamination and a sequencing artifact. In a later analysis, a clonal expansion index was calculated for each public chain from normalized within-repertoire ranks of inferred template counts. In a later analysis, generation probabilities were computed with a VDJ recombination model fitted to out-of-frame rearrangements, and the resulting probabilities were checked against IGoR. A later analysis scored TCR-TCR, TCR-HLA and TCR-CMV co-occurrence with hypergeometric tests, applying a repertoire-size bias correction to TCR pairs. A later analysis estimated false discovery rates by permuting HLA or CMV assignments 20 times. In a later analysis, co-occurring TCRs were grouped with DBSCAN, and TCRdist sequence similarity was added when clustering was performed within HLA-allele-positive subsets. For co-occurrence clustering, repertoires with fewer than 30,000 or more than 120,000 public chains were excluded, along with roughly five repertoires with anomalous nucleotide sharing. TCRdb obtained this table from immuneACCESS and retained in-frame rearrangements with V and J assigned. These tables miss some clones; where compared with another copy, unresolved V genes account for less than half of the shortfall, and the remainder is unexplained. The D gene and trimming were derived from the DNA, and the V and J assignments and clone size from that table. The sample's clone listing holds about 70,000 clones. The ten largest clones take up 2% to 2.5% of the sample.

From the cysteine through the phenylalanine, the CDR3 covers 13 amino acids. Of the read, only the CDR3 DNA is kept; its 39 bases are in frame from base 1. In the germline V gene (reference sequence), CDR1 corresponds to LNHDA and CDR2 to SQIVND. Trimming removed 4 bases from V and 6 bases from J, leaving 10 bases between the germline ends. These data originate in a study of cytomegalovirus exposure and HLA in healthy donors (TCRdb year 2017). About the investigation overall: An earlier analysis of approximately 640 of the donors reported more than 250 Gb of sequence data and approximately 110 million unique TCR beta sequences from roughly 180 million T cells. An early release that covered approximately 600 HLA-typed donors contained about 300 gigabases of sequencing data and 85 million to 100 million unique TCR sequences. Of the roughly 400 genotyped donors, over 80% were placed in the genetic ancestry cluster associated with self-reported Caucasian donors. The study was designed to test whether signatures of past pathogen exposure could be identified by cataloging public T cell receptors. The T cell repertoires of 700 or so subjects were profiled by immunosequencing and related to cytomegalovirus serostatus. In addition to the first cohort of 650 to 750 subjects, a separate validation cohort of about 120 different subjects was used. To predict cytomegalovirus infection status, the study combined high-throughput TCR immunosequencing, statistical association of individual TCRs with disease status, and machine learning. To study patterns of TCR occurrence, a later analysis re-analyzed previously published TCR beta repertoires from around 660 donors and added high-resolution HLA genotyping. In the later analysis, no new phenotypic data were used to find candidate immune exposures; instead, reliance was placed on TCR beta sequences and their occurrence across donors. An earlier analysis of some 500 of the donors applied high-throughput TCR beta sequencing to assess whether each TCR beta V gene segment acted as functional or pseudogenic. Donor age, sex, ethnicity and CMV serostatus were compiled together with the repertoire data. A later genetic analysis used genome-wide SNP genotypes for about 65% of the roughly 700 donors, treating that subset as a discovery cohort. Every discovery cohort repertoire had been produced on one sequencing platform. HLA typing included class I and class II loci at four-digit resolution. Typing coverage differed by locus: A, B, C, DRB1 and DQB1 were typed in roughly 620-640 donors, DQA1 in about 500, DPA1 in around 610, and DPB1 in 472. Roughly 5 DR-DQ haplotypes were treated as single units for association and clustering because of strong linkage in the cohort. Across about 370 genotyped donors of the cohort, an average of approximately 240,000 unique TCR beta nucleotide sequences per donor were sequenced, and around 20% of those sequences were non-productive.

Broader findings and caveats from the paper: Because the 87-base-pair reads could not distinguish some IMGT-functional V segments, including TRBV6-2 and TRBV6-3, those segments were excluded. The authors suggested that the approach could potentially be extended to other disease states and immunological phenotypes. In the study, some 180 TCR beta chains were listed as associated with cytomegalovirus. At a false discovery rate of 0.05, a later analysis linked about 17,000 TCR beta sequences to specific HLA alleles. According to a later analysis, parvovirus B19, influenza, CMV and Epstein-Barr virus appeared linked to several top co-occurrence clusters. Compared with the approximately 700-donor mean, donors in an Asian-associated ancestry cluster had fewer N-insertions in productive TCRs, according to a later genetic analysis. CMV serostatus was the only immune exposure information available for the cohort. In an earlier analysis of some 500 of the donors, most TCR beta V segments were observed in productive rearrangements about 87% or about 30% of the time, broadly matching IMGT annotations. The classifier was reported to diagnose cytomegalovirus status with high specificity and sensitivity in both the original cohort and the validation cohort. Because counts were too low, seventeen rarely observed V segments, including chromosome 9 orphons, were excluded from the earlier analysis of roughly 580 of the donors. Correlated functional status among segregating V segments might be attributable to linkage disequilibrium, but an unknown experimental factor could not be ruled out. A further reported finding was that TCR beta sequences accurately predicted the HLA-A and HLA-B alleles for most subjects in the first cohort. In vitro tests confirmed that a few of the cytomegalovirus-associated TCR beta chains recognize cytomegalovirus antigens. In a later analysis, HLA-associated TCR beta chains showed more clonal expansion and lower generation probabilities than non-associated chains that were equally common. This cohort had only TCR beta chains sequenced, and the lack of alpha or paired-chain data limited which features could be detected. Assigning TCR associations to individual alleles was difficult when HLA alleles, especially DR and DQ, strongly co-occurred. In a later analysis, the rate of TCR association differed among HLA loci, with DRB1 alleles having the most associated TCRs and HLA-C alleles having the fewest. While some public TCRs were present in many individuals, most TCR sequences turned up only very rarely across donors. A later genetic analysis associated a missense DCLRE1C variant with V-gene and J-gene trimming of TCR beta chains, and an independent cohort replicated the association. In a later analysis, most CMV-associated TCR beta chains were found to appear HLA-restricted, with HLA associations seemingly driven largely by CMV exposure. A cluster of highly shared sequence variants was judged likely to be a technical artifact of the sequencing pipeline. HLA typing was unavailable for some donors at each locus, so association tests used only the typed subset. Roughly uniform sequencing depth across donors was assumed in presence/absence analyses, although this assumption may not hold.

The cohort comprised under 700 healthy bone marrow donors. All cohort members were sampled while nominally healthy, although unrecorded immune exposures were likely present. The donor was CMV seropositive and belonged to the group of 270 or so seropositive cohort members. Every donor gave a peripheral blood sample, and the peripheral blood mononuclear cells from that sample were used for TCR beta sequencing. Genomic DNA was extracted from the blood cell samples with the Qiagen DNeasy Blood Extraction Kit. Specimen: PBMCs. The TCR sequence derives from a female donor in good health and CMV-seropositive. This receptor chain uses TRBV19 and TRBJ2-1; the D segment cannot be called with confidence. The CDR3 loop reads CASSTGEINEQFF. The DNA sequence is TGTGCCAGTAGTACAGGTGAGATCAATGAGCAGTTCTTC.